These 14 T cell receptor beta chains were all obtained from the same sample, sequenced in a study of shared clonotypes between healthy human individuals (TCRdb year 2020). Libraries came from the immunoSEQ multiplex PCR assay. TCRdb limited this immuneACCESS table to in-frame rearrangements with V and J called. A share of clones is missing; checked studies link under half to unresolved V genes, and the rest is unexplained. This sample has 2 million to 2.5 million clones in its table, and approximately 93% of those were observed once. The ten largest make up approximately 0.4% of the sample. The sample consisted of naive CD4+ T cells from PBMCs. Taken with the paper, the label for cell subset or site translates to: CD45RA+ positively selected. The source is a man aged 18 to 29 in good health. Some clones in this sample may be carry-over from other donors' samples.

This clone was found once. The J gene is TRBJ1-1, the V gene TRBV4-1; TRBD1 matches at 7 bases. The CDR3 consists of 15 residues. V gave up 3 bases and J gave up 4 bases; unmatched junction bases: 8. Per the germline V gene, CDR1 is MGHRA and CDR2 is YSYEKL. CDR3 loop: CASSQRQGPTTEAFF. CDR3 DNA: TGCGCCAGCAGCCAGCGACAGGGCCCGACCACTGAAGCTTTCTTT.

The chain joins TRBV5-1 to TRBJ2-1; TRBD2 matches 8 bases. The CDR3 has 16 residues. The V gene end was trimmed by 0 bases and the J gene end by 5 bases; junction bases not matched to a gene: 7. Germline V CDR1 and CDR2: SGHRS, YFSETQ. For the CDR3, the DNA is TGCGCCAGCAGCTTGGCCCGAGCGGGAGTAGACAATGAGCAGTTCTTC. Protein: CASSLARAGVDNEQFF.

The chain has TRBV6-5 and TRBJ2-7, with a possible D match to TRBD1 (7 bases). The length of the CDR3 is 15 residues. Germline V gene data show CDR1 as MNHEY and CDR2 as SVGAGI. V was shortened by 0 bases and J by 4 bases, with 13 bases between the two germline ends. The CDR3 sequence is CASSYSAGGGYEQYF. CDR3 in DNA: TGTGCCAGCAGTTACTCGGCAGGGGGAGGTTACGAGCAGTACTTC.

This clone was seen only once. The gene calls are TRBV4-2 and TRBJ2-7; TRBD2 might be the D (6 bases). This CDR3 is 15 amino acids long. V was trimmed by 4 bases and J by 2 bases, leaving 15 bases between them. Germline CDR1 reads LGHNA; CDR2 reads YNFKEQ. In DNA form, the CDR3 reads TGTGCCAGCAGCCGGGGAGGTCAGGGTCCCTACGAGCAGTACTTC. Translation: CASSRGGQGPYEQYF.

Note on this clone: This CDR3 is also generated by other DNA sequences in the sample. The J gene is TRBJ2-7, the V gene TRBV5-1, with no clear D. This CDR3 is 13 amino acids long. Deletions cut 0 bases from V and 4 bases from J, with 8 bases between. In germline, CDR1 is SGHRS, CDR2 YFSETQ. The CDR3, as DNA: TGCGCCAGCAGCTTGGAGCCTTTTTACGAGCAGTACTTC. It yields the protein CASSLEPFYEQYF.

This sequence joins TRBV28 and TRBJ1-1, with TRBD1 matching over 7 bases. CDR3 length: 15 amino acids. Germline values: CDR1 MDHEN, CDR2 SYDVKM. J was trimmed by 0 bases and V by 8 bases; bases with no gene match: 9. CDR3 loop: CASGSAGGMNTEAFF. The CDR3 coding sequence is TGTGCCAGCGGATCGGCAGGGGGGATGAACACTGAAGCTTTCTTT.

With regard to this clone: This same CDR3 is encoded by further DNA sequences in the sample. In DNA form, the CDR3 reads TGTGCCAGCAGCTTAGGGCTCTCTGGGGCCAACGTCCTGACTTTC. Its translation: CASSLGLSGANVLTF. The chain uses TRBV7-3 and TRBJ2-6; D is undetermined. Germline lookup yields CDR1 SGHTA and CDR2 FQGTGA. This CDR3 has 15 amino acids. V shed 2 bases and J shed 0 bases, with 5 bases lying between them.

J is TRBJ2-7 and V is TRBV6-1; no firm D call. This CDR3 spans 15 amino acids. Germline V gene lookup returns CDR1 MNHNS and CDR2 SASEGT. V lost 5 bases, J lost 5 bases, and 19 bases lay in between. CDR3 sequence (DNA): TGTGCCAGCAGTCCACGACTCGAAATGGTCCACGAGCAGTACTTC. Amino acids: CASSPRLEMVHEQYF.

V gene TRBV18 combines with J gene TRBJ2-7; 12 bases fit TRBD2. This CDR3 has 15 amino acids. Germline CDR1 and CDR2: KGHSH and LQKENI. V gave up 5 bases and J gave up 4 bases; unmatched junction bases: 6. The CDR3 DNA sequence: TGTGCCAGCTCAACGACTAGCGGGAGAGAGTACGAGCAGTACTTC. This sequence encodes CASSTTSGREYEQYF.

The CDR3 DNA reads as TGCAGCGTTCGGAAGGACGCAGCCCTGGGAGGTTACAATGAGCAGTTCTTC. Translated, it gives CSVRKDAALGGYNEQFF. This chain connects TRBV29-1 to TRBJ2-1; possibly TRBD2 for D (6 bases). This CDR3 is built from 17 residues. The germline CDR1 and CDR2 sequences are SQVTM and ANQGSEA. Between the trimmed V and J ends, which lost 5 bases and 4 bases, there was a span of 24 bases.

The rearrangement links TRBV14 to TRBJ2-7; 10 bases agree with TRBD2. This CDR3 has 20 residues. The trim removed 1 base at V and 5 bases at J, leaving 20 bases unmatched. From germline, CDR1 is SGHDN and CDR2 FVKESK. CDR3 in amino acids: CASSQASRQGRASGRNEQYF. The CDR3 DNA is TGTGCCAGCAGCCAAGCCTCGCGGCAGGGAAGAGCTAGCGGGAGAAACGAGCAGTACTTC. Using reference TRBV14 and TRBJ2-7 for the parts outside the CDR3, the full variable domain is EAGVTQFPSHSVIEKGQTVTLRCDPISGHDNLYWYRRVMGKEIKFLLHFVKESKQDESGMPNNRFLAERTGGTYSTLKVQPAELEDSGVYFCASSQASRQGRASGRNEQYFGPGTRLTVT.

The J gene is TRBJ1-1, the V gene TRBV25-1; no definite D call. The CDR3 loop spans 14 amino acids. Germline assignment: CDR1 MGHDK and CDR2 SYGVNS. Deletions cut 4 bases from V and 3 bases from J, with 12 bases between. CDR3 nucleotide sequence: TGTGCCAGCAGTGGACCCCCGGTTGACACTGAAGCTTTCTTT. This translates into CASSGPPVDTEAFF. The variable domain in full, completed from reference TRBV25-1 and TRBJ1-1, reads EADIYQTPRYLVIGTGKKITLECSQTMGHDKMYWYQQDPGMELHLIHYSYGVNSTEKGDLSSESTVSRIRTEHFPLTLESARPSHTSQYLCASSGPPVDTEAFFGQGTRLTVV.

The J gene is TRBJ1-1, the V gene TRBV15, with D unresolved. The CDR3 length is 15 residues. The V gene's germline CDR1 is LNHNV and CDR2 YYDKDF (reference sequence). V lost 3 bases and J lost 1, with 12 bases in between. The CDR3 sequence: CATSSRGFGNTEAFF. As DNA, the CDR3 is TGTGCCACCAGCAGCCGAGGGTTCGGGAACACTGAAGCTTTCTTT.

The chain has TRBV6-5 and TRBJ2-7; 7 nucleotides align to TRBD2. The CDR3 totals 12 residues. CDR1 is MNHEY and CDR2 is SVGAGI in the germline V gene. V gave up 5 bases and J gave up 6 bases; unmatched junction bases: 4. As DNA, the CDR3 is TGTGCCAGCAGTCTAACTAGCGCCGAGCAGTACTTC. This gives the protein CASSLTSAEQYF.